Shown below are 26 T cell receptor beta chains from a single sample sequenced in a study of response to subunit inactivated influenza vaccine. TCRdb ran MiXCR on the RT-PCR reads and lists one entry per CDR3 protein. The sample includes hundreds of thousands of distinct CDR3 sequences, around 15% of them seen just once. The material was PBMCs from blood, obtained less than 15 days before vaccination. These receptors all stem from a man in his fifties or sixties who received an inactivated influenza vaccine.

The chain carries TRBV6-1 and TRBJ2-7; TRBD1 agrees at 10 bases. Germline values: CDR1 MNHNS, CDR2 SASEGT. The ends lost 5 bases at V and 3 bases at J; junction bases unmatched: 10. The CDR3 totals 16 residues. The CDR3 coding sequence is TGTGCCAGCAGTAACGCCGGGACAGGGGTCGTCTACGAGCAGTACTTC. Protein: CASSNAGTGVVYEQYF.

This chain uses TRBV7-3 with TRBJ2-3; tentative D call: TRBD2 (5 bases). The CDR3 runs 13 residues. The germline CDR1 and CDR2 sequences are SGHTA and FQGTGA. Trimming stripped 2 bases from V and 4 bases from J, with 7 bases between. The CDR3 DNA follows: TGTGCCAGCAGCTTACTACTAGCAGATACGCAGTATTTT. Residues: CASSLLLADTQYF. The whole variable domain, remainder taken from reference TRBV7-3 and TRBJ2-3, is GAGVSQTPSNKVTEKGKYVELRCDPISGHTALYWYRQSLGQGPEFLIYFQGTGAADDSGLPNDRFFAVRPEGSVSTLKIQRTERGDSAVYLCASSLLLADTQYFGPGTRLTVL.

This chain links TRBV2 with TRBJ2-7, with 11 bases that match TRBD2. V gave up 6 bases and J gave up 8 bases; unmatched junction bases: 3. This CDR3 is built from 12 residues. Germline-derived CDR1 and CDR2 are SNHLY and FYNNEI. DNA of the CDR3: TGTGCCAGCAGGGCTAGCGGGGGGCAGCAGTACTTC. Translated: CASRASGGQQYF.

V gene TRBV6-2 or TRBV6-3 combines with J gene TRBJ2-1, with no clear D. This CDR3 has 12 residues. Trimming left V 2 bases short and J 5 bases short, with 4 bases between. The germline V gene has CDR1 MNHEY and CDR2 SVGEGT. CDR3 in amino acids: CASSYGNNEQFF. As DNA, the CDR3 is TGTGCCAGCAGTTACGGGAACAATGAGCAGTTCTTC.

This clonotype was seen repeatedly, ten times or more. The chain joins TRBV7-2 to TRBJ1-5; the D is unclear. The CDR3 covers 16 residues. Germline V gene sequence: CDR1 SGHTA, CDR2 FQGNSA. V lost 1 base and J lost 0, with 10 bases in between. CDR3 sequence reads: CASSLGSGFSNQPQHF. The CDR3 nucleotides are TGTGCCAGCAGCTTAGGCTCCGGATTTAGCAATCAGCCCCAGCATTTT.

The chain links TRBV5-1 to TRBJ2-1; 7 nucleotides line up with TRBD1. Germline loops: CDR1 SGHRS, CDR2 YFSETQ. The length of the CDR3 is 14 residues. V lost 2 bases and J lost 6; bases outside the gene matches: 5. The CDR3 reads CASSFGQARNEQFF. The CDR3 DNA sequence: TGCGCCAGCAGCTTCGGACAGGCCCGCAATGAGCAGTTCTTC. Full variable domain (remainder filled in from reference TRBV5-1 and TRBJ2-1): KAGVTQTPRYLIKTRGQQVTLSCSPISGHRSVSWYQQTPGQGLQFLFEYFSETQRNKGNFPGRFSGRQFSNSRSEMNVSTLELGDSALYLCASSFGQARNEQFFGPGTRLTVL.

V and J are TRBV7-9 and TRBJ2-5; D tentatively reads TRBD1 or TRBD2 (5 bases each). The germline V gene has CDR1 SEHNR and CDR2 FQNEAQ (reference sequence). The V and J ends lost 6 bases and 3 bases respectively, with 14 bases between them. The CDR3 extends over 14 amino acids. This chain's CDR3 is CASRSGTAKETQYF. The CDR3 nucleotides read TGTGCCAGCAGATCCGGGACGGCCAAAGAGACCCAGTACTTC.

This clonotype was seen ten or more times. This chain links TRBV20-1 with TRBJ2-7; 10 nucleotides agree with TRBD2. The V gene end was trimmed by 3 bases and the J gene end by 1 base; junction bases not matched to a gene: 3. Germline V gene data show CDR1 as DFQATT and CDR2 as SNEGSKA (reference sequence). This CDR3 spans 14 amino acids. Here the CDR3 DNA reads TGCAGTGCTAGTCCACTAGCGGGATCCTACGAGCAGTACTTC. Amino acid sequence: CSASPLAGSYEQYF.

This clonotype was picked up many times. This chain links TRBV20-1 with TRBJ1-5, with 8 bases identical to TRBD1. The length of the CDR3 is 17 residues. Trimming removed 1 base from V and 0 bases from J; junction bases left unmatched: 8. Germline V gives CDR1 DFQATT, CDR2 SNEGSKA (reference sequence). CDR3 DNA: TGCAGTGCTAGAGGCCCGGGACAGGAGAATAGCAATCAGCCCCAGCATTTT. Its protein is CSARGPGQENSNQPQHF.

Only a few counts were recorded for this clonotype. The V and J genes are TRBV7-2 and TRBJ2-7; 8 bases align to TRBD2. The V and J ends lost 5 bases and 1 base, in that order; junction bases with no gene match: 13. The CDR3 extends over 17 amino acids. Germline CDR1 is SGHTA and CDR2 is FQGNSA. DNA for the CDR3: TGTGCCAGCAGCGGATCGGCTCGCGGGAGGAGGTCCTACGAGCAGTACTTC. It yields the protein CASSGSARGRRSYEQYF.

This clonotype was detected many times. This sequence joins TRBV28 and TRBJ2-1, with D possibly matching TRBD2 (6 bases). Germline-derived CDR1 and CDR2 are MDHEN and SYDVKM. This CDR3 spans 14 amino acids. Trimming cost V 0 bases and J 9 bases, with 12 bases left between them. CDR3 coding DNA: TGTGCCAGCAGTTTATGGCAGGGAGGAGGTGAGCAGTTCTTC. Translation gives CASSLWQGGGEQFF.

This clonotype was seen more than once but under ten times. The chain recombines TRBV4-3 with TRBJ1-2; D may be TRBD1 (6 bases). Germline CDR1 is LGHNA and CDR2 is YSLEER. Trimming cost V 4 bases and J 4 bases, with 13 bases left between them. The CDR3 has 14 residues. CDR3 nucleotides: TGCGCCAGCAGCCGAGACGGAGGGGGCTATGGCTACACCTTC. Residues: CASSRDGGGYGYTF.

This clonotype was seen a few times. The rearrangement links TRBV6-1 to TRBJ1-2, with a possible D match to TRBD1 (5 bases). Deletions cut 8 bases from V and 8 bases from J, with 21 bases between. The CDR3 runs 14 residues. Germline V lookup: CDR1 MNHNS, CDR2 SASEGT. The CDR3 protein is CASAPATAHPGYTF. CDR3 DNA sequence: TGTGCCAGCGCGCCCGCGACAGCCCATCCAGGCTACACCTTC.

This chain links TRBV12-3 or TRBV12-4 with TRBJ2-2; TRBD2 agrees at 15 bases. There are 16 residues in the CDR3. Unmatched junction bases numbered 6, after V lost 7 bases and J lost 6 bases. The CDR3 here is CASTGTSGGSAGELFF. The CDR3 DNA follows: TGTGCCAGCACCGGGACTAGCGGGGGGTCGGCCGGGGAGCTGTTTTTT.

The chain couples TRBV20-1 to TRBJ2-5; 7 bases fit TRBD1. V trimming: 4 bases; J trimming: 0 bases; junction bases outside the gene matches: 5. This CDR3 spans 14 amino acids. Germline CDR1 is DFQATT and CDR2 is SNEGSKA (reference sequence). CDR3 sequence (DNA): TGCAGTGCTAAAGACAGGGCGTACCAAGAGACCCAGTACTTC. This translates into CSAKDRAYQETQYF.

The V gene is TRBV25-1, the J gene TRBJ1-5; 8 nucleotides align to TRBD1. J was trimmed by 7 bases and V by 8 bases; bases with no gene match: 4. The CDR3 consists of 12 residues. The germline V gene encodes CDR1 MGHDK and CDR2 SYGVNS. CDR3 in DNA: TGTGCCAGCCGACAGGGGAGACAGCCCCAGCATTTT. This translates into CASRQGRQPQHF.

This chain joins TRBV12-3 or TRBV12-4 and TRBJ2-5, with 10 bases fitting TRBD1. V was clipped by 6 bases and J by 0 bases; unmatched bases: 1. The CDR3 has 14 residues. The CDR3 nucleotides read TGTGCCAGCAGGGGACAGGGGTACCAAGAGACCCAGTACTTC. Translating it yields CASRGQGYQETQYF.

At least ten counts were recorded for this clonotype. The V call is TRBV5-1, the J call TRBJ1-1; D unclear. Looked up from germline, CDR1 is SGHRS and CDR2 is YFSETQ. CDR3 length: 13 amino acids. V shed 4 bases and J shed 6 bases, with 13 bases lying between them. The CDR3 coding sequence is TGCGCCAGCAGCCAATACGAGGGTGCTGAAGCTTTCTTT. Protein sequence: CASSQYEGAEAFF.

This clonotype has just a few counts. This chain uses TRBV4-3 with TRBJ2-3; D tentatively fits TRBD1 or TRBD2 (5 bases each). From germline, CDR1 is LGHNA and CDR2 YSLEER. The CDR3 sequence is 15 residues long. Deletions cut 4 bases from V and 6 bases from J, with 17 bases between. The CDR3 sequence: CASSPWTGGSDTQYF. The CDR3 DNA sequence: TGCGCCAGCAGCCCATGGACTGGGGGTTCGGATACGCAGTATTTT.

There are a few counts of this clonotype. This chain connects TRBV12-3 or TRBV12-4 to TRBJ2-1; TRBD1 agrees at 8 bases. CDR3 length: 13 amino acids. Losses at the gene ends were 4 bases for V and 9 bases for J; bases not matched to a gene: 5. The CDR3 sequence is CASSSRQGSEQFF. The CDR3 DNA sequence: TGTGCCAGCAGTTCAAGACAGGGGAGTGAGCAGTTCTTC.

The chain couples TRBV27 to TRBJ2-3, with 10 bases fitting TRBD2. The CDR3 consists of 18 residues. The V gene end was trimmed by 1 base and the J gene end by 3 bases; junction bases not matched to a gene: 10. Germline V gene data show CDR1 as MNHEY and CDR2 as SMNVEV (reference sequence). This chain's CDR3 is CASSLFPIAGGKTDTQYF. CDR3 DNA: TGTGCCAGCAGTTTATTCCCCATAGCGGGGGGAAAGACAGATACGCAGTATTTT.

This clonotype was seen a handful of times. This sequence joins TRBV18 and TRBJ2-5; D call uncertain. There are 15 residues in the CDR3. Trimming removed 2 bases at V and 1 base at J, with 11 bases between. Per the germline V gene, CDR1 is KGHSH and CDR2 is LQKENI. The CDR3 reads CASSPTLWVQETQYF. The CDR3 nucleotides read TGTGCCAGCTCACCAACCTTATGGGTCCAAGAGACCCAGTACTTC.

This clonotype showed up just a few times. The V call is TRBV11-3, the J call TRBJ2-1, with 10 nucleotides matching TRBD2. This CDR3 is 17 amino acids long. Germline V lookup: CDR1 SGHNT, CDR2 YENEEA. The junction had 5 bases not matched to a gene; V was cut back by 0 bases and J by 3 bases. CDR3 region: CASSLDLAGANYNEQFF. The DNA of the CDR3 is TGTGCCAGCAGCTTAGATCTAGCGGGGGCCAACTACAATGAGCAGTTCTTC.

The table lists this clonotype with a few counts. The V call is TRBV7-9, the J call TRBJ2-7; D is ambiguous. V lost 4 bases, J lost 6 bases, and 25 bases lay in between. The CDR3 extends over 17 amino acids. Germline values: CDR1 SEHNR, CDR2 FQNEAQ (reference sequence). The CDR3 DNA sequence: TGTGCCAGCAGCTCCCCGAGTGCCCAGCCGCTTCGAGTCGAGCAGTACTTC. As protein: CASSSPSAQPLRVEQYF.

The chain employs TRBV12-3 or TRBV12-4 and TRBJ1-1; possibly TRBD1 for D (6 bases). Trimming left V 7 bases short and J 3 bases short, with 27 bases between. The CDR3 is 18 amino acids. CDR3 nucleotide sequence: TGTGCCAGCACCACCCGGGACACTGGATGGGTTCGGTACACTGAAGCTTTCTTT. Protein product: CASTTRDTGWVRYTEAFF.

This clonotype was found a few times. The chain is built from TRBV20-1 and TRBJ2-1; maybe TRBD1 (5 bases). The CDR3 runs 15 residues. The germline V and J ends were trimmed by 0 bases and 8 bases, with 17 bases remaining between them. The V gene's germline CDR1 is DFQATT and CDR2 SNEGSKA (reference sequence). CDR3 protein: CSARDPQGHLDEQFF. The CDR3 region has the DNA TGCAGTGCTAGAGATCCTCAGGGTCACCTCGATGAGCAGTTCTTC.